These 32 T cell receptor beta chains were sequenced from one sample in a study of CXCR3-negative and CXCR3-positive naive CD8 T cells (dated by TCRdb to 2018 to 2020). TCRdb records NextSeq 550 as the sequencer. The Human TCR Profiling Kit (MiLaboratory) was used to make UMI-labeled 5' RACE TRB cDNA libraries. TCRdb reprocessed the reads, and each CDR3 protein sequence is entered once, without DNA. The sample table holds 90,000 to 95,000 distinct CDR3 sequences. The ten largest clones represent around 1.8% of the sample. The sample taken for sequencing was naive CXCR3- CD8+ T cells from blood. Read against the paper, the sample's cell subset or site label means: CD45RO-CCR7+CD27+CD95- naive CD8+ T cells lacking CXCR3 (TNR3-). The receptors derive from a human donor in good health. Some clones in this sample may be carry-over from other donors' samples.

The rearrangement links TRBV29-1 to TRBJ2-2; TCRdb's D call, TRBD1, is unchecked because there is no DNA. The CDR3 runs 13 residues. CDR1 is SQVTM, CDR2 ANQGSEA, per germline. The chain's CDR3 is CSVVTGGGGELFF.

The chain uses TRBV6-6 and TRBJ2-3; absent DNA, TCRdb's TRBD1 call cannot be checked. This CDR3 has 15 amino acids. Germline V CDR1 and CDR2: MNHNY, SVGAGI (reference sequence). The CDR3 reads CASSYETGGTDTQYF.

The chain employs TRBV7-8 and TRBJ2-2; the TCRdb D gene call, TRBD2, has no DNA to confirm it. Germline assignment: CDR1 SGHVS and CDR2 FQNEAQ. The CDR3 is 17 amino acids. CDR3: CASSLGLAGANTGELFF.

The V call is TRBV12-3 or TRBV12-4, the J call TRBJ2-7; TCRdb proposes TRBD2, but this gene call is untestable without DNA. The CDR3 extends over 14 amino acids. The CDR3 is CASSPGTADYEQYF.

The chain recombines TRBV4-1 with TRBJ2-5. This CDR3 comprises 13 residues. From germline, CDR1 is MGHRA and CDR2 YSYEKL. The CDR3 sequence is CASSQGFGETQYF.

This chain joins TRBV7-9 and TRBJ2-1. The CDR3 sequence is 12 residues long. CDR1 and CDR2 (germline): SEHNR, FQNEAQ (reference sequence). CDR3 sequence reads: CASSLGNNEQFF. Supplemented by reference TRBV7-9 and TRBJ2-1, the full variable domain reads DTGVSQNPRHKITKRGQNVTFRCDPISEHNRLYWYRQTLGQGPEFLTYFQNEAQLEKSRLLSDRFSAERPKGSFSTLEIQRTEQGDSAMYLCASSLGNNEQFFGPGTRLTVL.

The V and J genes are TRBV20-1 and TRBJ2-1; the D call from TCRdb, TRBD1, cannot be confirmed without DNA. The CDR3 totals 15 residues. CDR1 and CDR2 (germline): DFQATT, SNEGSKA (reference sequence). CDR3 amino acids: CSATPYLNSYNEQFF.

The chain is built from TRBV12-3 or TRBV12-4 and TRBJ2-7; TCRdb outputs TRBD2, but without DNA this stays unchecked. This CDR3 is 17 amino acids long. The CDR3 region is CASSHTTTGGLTYEQYF.

J is TRBJ2-7 and V is TRBV5-1; without DNA, the TCRdb call of TRBD2 cannot be checked. The CDR3 runs 13 residues. Germline values: CDR1 SGHRS, CDR2 YFSETQ. This CDR3 is CASSHVEDYEQYF.

The chain employs TRBV4-1 and TRBJ2-7; the TRBD1 assignment by TCRdb is unverifiable without DNA. Germline V gives CDR1 MGHRA, CDR2 YSYEKL. CDR3 length: 16 amino acids. The CDR3: CASSQDPRQGAYEQYF.

This chain joins TRBV7-8 and TRBJ2-2. The CDR3 extends over 13 amino acids. The germline V gene encodes CDR1 SGHVS and CDR2 FQNEAQ. CDR3 residues: CASSRTDTGELFF. Based on the CDR3 plus reference TRBV7-8 and TRBJ2-2, the full variable domain is GAGVSQSPRYKVAKRGQDVALRCDPISGHVSLFWYQQALGQGPEFLTYFQNEAQLDKSGLPSDRFFAERPEGSVSTLKIQRTQQEDSAVYLCASSRTDTGELFFGEGSRLTVL.

CDR3 sequence: CASSPGSPSGNTIYF. The chain has TRBV7-9 and TRBJ1-3; TCRdb lists TRBD1, though no DNA is available to test this call. This CDR3 comprises 15 residues. CDR1 is SEHNR and CDR2 is FQNEAQ in the germline V gene (reference sequence).

CDR3 residues: CSVVRANTGELFF. The chain links TRBV29-1 to TRBJ2-2. The CDR3 is made up of 13 amino acids. CDR1 and CDR2 from the germline V gene are SQVTM and ANQGSEA.

The chain couples TRBV29-1 to TRBJ2-1; TCRdb calls TRBD2, which cannot be checked without DNA. CDR1 and CDR2 from the germline V gene are SQVTM and ANQGSEA. This CDR3 is built from 12 residues. The CDR3: CSGFEAGHEQFF.

The chain carries TRBV29-1 and TRBJ2-7; TCRdb's D call, TRBD2, is unchecked because there is no DNA. This CDR3 is built from 17 residues. Germline CDR1 is SQVTM and CDR2 is ANQGSEA. The CDR3 sequence is CSVEDLPSGRISYEQYF.

Here the CDR3 reads CASSLKGTGGRMETQYF. J is TRBJ2-5 and V is TRBV13; TCRdb's assignment of TRBD1 cannot be checked, as there is no DNA. The germline CDR1 and CDR2 sequences are PRHDT and FYEKMQ (reference sequence). This CDR3 is 17 amino acids long.

The CDR3 sequence: CASTPMGLATTTDTQYF. This chain links TRBV5-1 with TRBJ2-3; the TCRdb call, TRBD2, lacks DNA for checking. The germline V gene has CDR1 SGHRS and CDR2 YFSETQ. This CDR3 is built from 17 residues. The variable domain in full, with the rest retrieved from reference TRBV5-1 and TRBJ2-3, is KAGVTQTPRYLIKTRGQQVTLSCSPISGHRSVSWYQQTPGQGLQFLFEYFSETQRNKGNFPGRFSGRQFSNSRSEMNVSTLELGDSALYLCASTPMGLATTTDTQYFGPGTRLTVL.

This rearrangement joins TRBV19 to TRBJ2-7; TCRdb designates TRBD2, a call that cannot be tested without DNA. Per germline, CDR1 LNHDA and CDR2 SQIVND (reference sequence). There are 13 residues in the CDR3. This CDR3 is CASSKAGVDEQYF.

The V and J genes are TRBV4-1 and TRBJ2-3. CDR1 MGHRA and CDR2 YSYEKL come from the germline V gene. This CDR3 is built from 12 residues. This CDR3 reads CASSPDGDTQYF.

V gene TRBV6-5 combines with J gene TRBJ2-1. The CDR3 has 16 amino acids. The germline V gene encodes CDR1 MNHEY and CDR2 SVGAGI. The chain's CDR3 is CASSTDWVSSYNEQFF.

V gene TRBV20-1 combines with J gene TRBJ2-7; the D call of TRBD1 rests on TCRdb alone, since no DNA is present to check it. The CDR3 extends over 15 amino acids. Germline V gene sequence: CDR1 DFQATT, CDR2 SNEGSKA (reference sequence). Here the CDR3 reads CSARDRVEGTYEQYF.

This chain uses TRBV2 with TRBJ2-7; the D gene TCRdb calls, TRBD1, cannot be checked with no DNA. The CDR3 consists of 11 residues. Germline CDR1 SNHLY, CDR2 FYNNEI. The CDR3 sequence: CASSIPGEQYF.

V and J are TRBV12-3 or TRBV12-4 and TRBJ2-7. CDR3 length equals 14 residues. CDR3 loop: CASSFGGAAYEQYF.

V gene TRBV14 combines with J gene TRBJ2-1; TCRdb's assignment of TRBD2 cannot be checked, as there is no DNA. Germline lookup yields CDR1 SGHDN and CDR2 FVKESK. There are 16 residues in the CDR3. The CDR3 spells CASSERTSGFYNEQFF.

This chain links TRBV18 with TRBJ1-1. The CDR3 has 14 residues. Germline values: CDR1 KGHSH, CDR2 LQKENI. This CDR3 reads CASSPIRGNTEAFF.

The J gene is TRBJ2-7, the V gene TRBV10-3; TCRdb outputs TRBD2, but without DNA this stays unchecked. The CDR3 is made up of 15 amino acids. The germline CDR1 and CDR2 sequences are ENHRY and SYGVKD. CDR3 in amino acids: CAISGTSEITYEQYF.

The chain couples TRBV29-1 to TRBJ2-3. This CDR3 comprises 12 residues. Germline V gene sequence: CDR1 SQVTM, CDR2 ANQGSEA. The CDR3 loop is CSVRSQFDTQYF.

The gene calls are TRBV29-1 and TRBJ2-1; there is no DNA to check the TCRdb D call of TRBD2. Germline V gene sequence: CDR1 SQVTM, CDR2 ANQGSEA. The CDR3 covers 14 residues. The CDR3 region is CSVSGPSSYNEQFF.

This chain connects TRBV15 to TRBJ2-3. CDR3 length: 13 residues. Looked up from germline, CDR1 is LNHNV and CDR2 is YYDKDF (reference sequence). The CDR3 sequence: CATSRVVTDTQYF.

The chain combines TRBV29-1 with TRBJ2-1; TCRdb's assignment of TRBD2 cannot be checked, as there is no DNA. The CDR3 contains 13 residues. Germline V gene sequence: CDR1 SQVTM, CDR2 ANQGSEA. This CDR3 is CSVELAGYNEQFF.

This rearrangement joins TRBV29-1 to TRBJ2-7; TCRdb designates TRBD1, a call that cannot be tested without DNA. The CDR3 length is 16 residues. The germline gives CDR1 SQVTM, CDR2 ANQGSEA. CDR3 sequence reads: CSVVPVLGRGPLEQYF.

The rearrangement joins TRBV12-3 or TRBV12-4 to TRBJ1-2. This CDR3 is 12 amino acids long. This chain's CDR3 is CASKKLYYGYTF.